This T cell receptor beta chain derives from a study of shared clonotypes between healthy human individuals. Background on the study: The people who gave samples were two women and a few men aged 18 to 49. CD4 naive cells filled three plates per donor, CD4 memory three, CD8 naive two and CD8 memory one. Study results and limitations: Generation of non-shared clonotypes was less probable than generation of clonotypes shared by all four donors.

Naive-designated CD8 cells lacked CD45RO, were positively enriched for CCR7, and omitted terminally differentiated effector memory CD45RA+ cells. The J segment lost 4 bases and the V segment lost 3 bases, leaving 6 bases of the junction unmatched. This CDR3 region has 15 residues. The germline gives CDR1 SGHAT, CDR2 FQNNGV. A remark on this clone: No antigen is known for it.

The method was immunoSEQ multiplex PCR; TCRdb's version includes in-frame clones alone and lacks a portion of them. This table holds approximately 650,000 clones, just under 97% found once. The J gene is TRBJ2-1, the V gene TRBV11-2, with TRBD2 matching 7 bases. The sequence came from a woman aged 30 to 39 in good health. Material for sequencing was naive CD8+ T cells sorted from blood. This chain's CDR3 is CASSFPGLQYNEQFF. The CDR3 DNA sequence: TGTGCCAGCAGCTTCCCGGGACTACAGTACAATGAGCAGTTCTTC. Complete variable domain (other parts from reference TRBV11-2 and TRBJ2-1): EAGVAQSPRYKIIEKRQSVAFWCNPISGHATLYWYQQILGQGPKLLIQFQNNGVVDDSQLPKDRFSAERLKGVDSTLKIQPAKLEDSAVYLCASSFPGLQYNEQFFGPGTRLTVL.